A single sample is the source of the 20 T cell receptor beta chains below, sequenced in a study of blood T cell repertoires in COVID-19. TCRdb keeps only in-frame clones here, not all; method: immunoSEQ multiplex PCR. In the table there are approximately 75,000 clones, 74% of which are singletons. Sequenced input: peripheral blood. All receptors come from a human donor with acute or convalescent COVID-19. The donor label of this sample is uncertain.

This sequence joins TRBV19 and TRBJ2-4; 9 bases align to TRBD1. Trimming removed 5 bases from V and 0 bases from J; junction bases left unmatched: 11. Looked up from germline, CDR1 is LNHDA and CDR2 is SQIVND (reference sequence). There are 18 residues in the CDR3. The CDR3, as DNA: TGTGCCAGTAGTTCCGGGACAGGGTATAAGGTAGCCAAAAACATTCAGTACTTC. Translating it yields CASSSGTGYKVAKNIQYF. The whole variable domain, remainder taken from reference TRBV19 and TRBJ2-4, is DGGITQSPKYLFRKEGQNVTLSCEQNLNHDAMYWYRQDPGQGLRLIYYSQIVNDFQKGDIAEGYSVSREKKESFPLTVTSAQKNPTAFYLCASSSGTGYKVAKNIQYFGAGTRLSVL.

The chain recombines TRBV12-3 or TRBV12-4 with TRBJ1-5, with TRBD1 as a possible D gene (5 bases). The V gene lost 3 bases and the J gene lost 5 bases, with 8 bases spanning the gap. The CDR3 sequence is 13 residues long. As DNA, the CDR3 is TGTGCCAGCAGTTTGCAAGGGGATCAGCCCCAGCATTTT. Translation gives CASSLQGDQPQHF.

The chain carries TRBV11-3 and TRBJ2-2; TRBD2 matches 7 bases. Unmatched junction bases numbered 4, after V lost 3 bases and J lost 6 bases. Germline CDR1 reads SGHNT; CDR2 reads YENEEA. This CDR3 spans 14 amino acids. The CDR3 nucleotides are TGTGCCAGCAGCTTCGGGGGGAGGGCCGGGGAGCTGTTTTTT. Protein: CASSFGGRAGELFF.

This chain joins TRBV5-1 and TRBJ2-1; 8 nucleotides match TRBD1. Germline V gene lookup returns CDR1 SGHRS and CDR2 YFSETQ. The length of the CDR3 is 15 residues. With 2 bases clipped from V and 0 bases from J, the junction kept 1 base outside the gene matches. CDR3 in amino acids: CASSLQGVSYNEQFF. In nucleotides, the CDR3 is TGCGCCAGCAGCTTACAGGGGGTCTCCTACAATGAGCAGTTCTTC.

This chain connects TRBV11-2 to TRBJ2-3; 9 bases map to TRBD2. Germline V gene lookup returns CDR1 SGHAT and CDR2 FQNNGV. V trimming: 3 bases; J trimming: 1 base; junction bases outside the gene matches: 5. The CDR3 runs 16 residues. CDR3 in amino acids: CASSFLSGSGTDTQYF. The CDR3 DNA reads as TGTGCCAGCAGCTTTCTTAGCGGGAGCGGCACAGATACGCAGTATTTT.

The chain combines TRBV28 with TRBJ1-2; 12 positions agree with TRBD1. In germline, CDR1 is MDHEN, CDR2 SYDVKM. J gave up 8 bases and V 6 bases, and 10 bases lay outside the gene matches. The CDR3 has 15 residues. In DNA, the CDR3 is TGTGCCAGCAGCTCCGGGACAGGGGGCGTAGCCGGCTACACCTTC. This translates into CASSSGTGGVAGYTF.

The chain is built from TRBV28 and TRBJ2-1, with TRBD2 matching over 11 bases. The junction had 5 bases not matched to a gene; V was cut back by 5 bases and J by 2 bases. The CDR3 is 16 amino acids. Germline V CDR1 and CDR2: MDHEN, SYDVKM. CDR3 amino acids: CASSTLSGRAYNEQFF. The CDR3 coding sequence is TGTGCCAGCAGTACCCTTAGCGGGAGGGCCTACAATGAGCAGTTCTTC.

This clone ranks as medium-sized (0.01 to 0.1%). The gene calls are TRBV4-2 and TRBJ1-2; D gene ambiguous. V was shortened by 0 bases and J by 4 bases, with 15 bases between the two germline ends. Germline CDR1 LGHNA, CDR2 YNFKEQ. This CDR3 has 16 residues. The CDR3 region is CASSQDRLAAFYGYTF. CDR3 in DNA: TGTGCCAGCAGCCAAGATCGCCTGGCGGCGTTCTATGGCTACACCTTC.

This clone has just one count. The chain links TRBV4-1 to TRBJ2-7; the match to TRBD2 covers 9 bases. V dropped 0 bases and J dropped 3; count of bases not matched to a gene: 6. CDR1 is MGHRA and CDR2 is YSYEKL in the germline V gene. The CDR3 covers 16 residues. The CDR3 DNA sequence: TGCGCCAGCAGCCAAGATAGGACTAGCGCTTTCTACGAGCAGTACTTC. Amino acids: CASSQDRTSAFYEQYF.

The CDR3 DNA is TGTGCCAGCAGTGAAGAAGGCGCGGCGAACACCGGGGAGCTGTTTTTT. It is translated as CASSEEGAANTGELFF. The chain uses TRBV2 and TRBJ2-2, with D unresolved. The CDR3 has 16 amino acids. V dropped 1 base and J dropped 0 bases, with 9 bases sitting between them. Per germline, CDR1 SNHLY and CDR2 FYNNEI.

The rearrangement uses TRBV13 and TRBJ2-6, with D perhaps TRBD1 (5 bases). The CDR3 contains 17 residues. The V gene's germline CDR1 is PRHDT and CDR2 FYEKMQ (reference sequence). V gave up 5 bases and J gave up 0 bases, with 14 bases separating them. The CDR3 protein is CASSQAGLGSGANVLTF. For the CDR3, the DNA is TGTGCCAGCAGCCAGGCAGGGCTAGGCTCTGGGGCCAACGTCCTGACTTTC.

The chain has TRBV12-5 and TRBJ2-5; D remains unclear. The CDR3 has 13 amino acids. From germline, CDR1 is LGHNT and CDR2 FRNRAP. Trimming cost V 1 base and J 1 base, with 4 bases left between them. CDR3 region: CASGLDIQETQYF. The CDR3 nucleotides are TGTGCTAGTGGTTTGGACATCCAAGAGACCCAGTACTTC.

The rearrangement uses TRBV6-2 or TRBV6-3 and TRBJ2-7; D is perhaps TRBD2 (5 bases). Germline CDR1 is MNHEY and CDR2 is SVGEGT. Trimming took off 0 bases at V and 2 bases at J, with 11 bases between the two ends. The CDR3 has 15 residues. The CDR3 loop reads CASSYSRGRTYEQYF. CDR3 DNA sequence: TGTGCCAGCAGTTACTCGAGAGGGAGAACCTACGAGCAGTACTTC.

The gene calls are TRBV5-1 and TRBJ2-1; a weak D match, TRBD2 (6 bases). Trimming took off 2 bases at V and 0 bases at J, with 9 bases between the two ends. In germline, CDR1 is SGHRS, CDR2 YFSETQ. The CDR3 has 15 residues. The chain's CDR3 is CASSFGGPSYNEQFF. The CDR3 coding sequence is TGCGCCAGCAGCTTCGGGGGACCCTCCTACAATGAGCAGTTCTTC.

The chain has TRBV6-5 and TRBJ2-1, with 9 bases lining up with TRBD1. The germline gives CDR1 MNHEY, CDR2 SVGAGI. The CDR3 loop spans 15 amino acids. V gave up 8 bases and J gave up 3 bases; unmatched junction bases: 8. CDR3 in amino acids: CASSGTGWNYNEQFF. CDR3 DNA: TGTGCCAGCTCTGGGACAGGGTGGAACTACAATGAGCAGTTCTTC.

The rearrangement links TRBV7-9 to TRBJ1-2, with TRBD1 matching over 9 bases. This CDR3 spans 14 amino acids. Germline V gene sequence: CDR1 SEHNR, CDR2 FQNEAQ (reference sequence). V gave up 5 bases and J gave up 7 bases; unmatched junction bases: 8. The CDR3 loop reads CASSAPGTGSGYTF. In DNA, the CDR3 is TGTGCCAGCAGCGCCCCCGGGACAGGGTCTGGCTACACCTTC.

A single count supports this clone. In DNA form, the CDR3 reads TGTGCCAGCTCCCTGACAGGGATATCCTACGAGCAGTACTTC. Translating it yields CASSLTGISYEQYF. The chain has TRBV18 and TRBJ2-7, with 7 bases fitting TRBD1. Germline V gene sequence: CDR1 KGHSH, CDR2 LQKENI. The CDR3 is 14 amino acids. Unmatched junction bases numbered 6, after V lost 6 bases and J lost 1 base.

V is TRBV27 and J is TRBJ2-1; 12 bases fit TRBD1. The V gene end was trimmed by 7 bases and the J gene end by 6 bases; junction bases not matched to a gene: 13. The CDR3 has 17 residues. Germline V gene lookup returns CDR1 MNHEY and CDR2 SMNVEV (reference sequence). For the CDR3, the DNA is TGTGCCAGCACCCCGATCTCCCGGGACAGGGGGCTCAATGAGCAGTTCTTC. Its translation: CASTPISRDRGLNEQFF.

The CDR3 region is CASRPDRNTGELFF. CDR3 DNA sequence: TGTGCCAGCAGACCAGACAGGAACACCGGGGAGCTGTTTTTT. V is TRBV5-4 and J is TRBJ2-2; the D gene is possibly TRBD1 (5 bases). This CDR3 spans 14 amino acids. Germline V gene sequence: CDR1 SGHNT, CDR2 YYREEE (reference sequence). Between the trimmed V and J ends, which lost 5 bases and 1 base, there was a span of 9 bases.

This chain links TRBV6-4 with TRBJ2-1, with D maybe TRBD1 (5 bases). V shed 5 bases and J shed 5 bases, with 10 bases lying between them. CDR3 length: 13 amino acids. Germline V lookup: CDR1 MRHNA, CDR2 SNTAGT. The CDR3 DNA follows: TGTGCCAGCAGTTCAGGGTTAAACAATGAGCAGTTCTTC. This codes for CASSSGLNNEQFF.